This is a list of T cell receptor beta chains from one sample in a study of blood T cells in healthy people across ages. TCRdb reprocessed the 5' RACE reads with MiXCR, giving one entry per CDR3 protein. Among roughly 2 million distinct CDR3 sequences listed, roughly 52% were seen once. Sequencing was performed on blood. The receptors were sampled from a woman aged 40-49 years in good health. Each CDR3 is given without its conserved first and last residue.

V,J,CDR3
TRBV11-3,TRBJ2-2,ASSLDGQGNTGELF
TRBV20-1,TRBJ2-1,SARGVRGTLYNEQF
TRBV28,TRBJ2-3,ASSWSPRSGGKDTQY
TRBV11-1,TRBJ2-5,AGSPPVGTQY
TRBV4-3,TRBJ2-1,ASSQGRGIYNEQF
TRBV29-1,TRBJ1-5,SVMTGESNQPQH
TRBV7-2,TRBJ2-1,ASSLVPSGNNEQF
TRBV7-9,TRBJ2-5,ASSPNGSEQY
TRBV28,TRBJ2-5,ASSSGGNQETQY
TRBV7-2,TRBJ1-5,VSSLVPGGIWDDSNQPQH
TRBV6-2/TRBV6-3,TRBJ1-2,ASSYSSGRLFNYGYT
TRBV25-1,TRBJ2-4,ASSDIGLDVQY
TRBV4-2,TRBJ2-5,ASSQPRDEQY
TRBV29-1,TRBJ1-2,SVPFIYRGSANYGYT
TRBV29-1,TRBJ2-7,SVEDRVSYEQY
TRBV11-2,TRBJ2-7,ASSPRDSHPYEQY
TRBV7-9,TRBJ2-5,ASKSGRVQETQY
TRBV5-1,TRBJ2-1,ASSSRTGGRNEQF
TRBV18,TRBJ1-2,ASSPRFDGYT
TRBV12-3/TRBV12-4,TRBJ2-1,ASSLRGGNNEQF
TRBV12-3/TRBV12-4,TRBJ1-2,ASSLSSGGAGYGYT
TRBV7-9,TRBJ1-4,ASSFRPQGTGEKLF
TRBV2,TRBJ2-1,ASTYGGSMKNEQF
TRBV7-8,TRBJ1-1,ASSLGTGGDTEAF
TRBV15,TRBJ2-3,ATTRGEIPDTDTQY
TRBV6-1,TRBJ2-1,ASSDMGDNEQF
TRBV24-1,TRBJ2-5,ATSDSDYLQETQY